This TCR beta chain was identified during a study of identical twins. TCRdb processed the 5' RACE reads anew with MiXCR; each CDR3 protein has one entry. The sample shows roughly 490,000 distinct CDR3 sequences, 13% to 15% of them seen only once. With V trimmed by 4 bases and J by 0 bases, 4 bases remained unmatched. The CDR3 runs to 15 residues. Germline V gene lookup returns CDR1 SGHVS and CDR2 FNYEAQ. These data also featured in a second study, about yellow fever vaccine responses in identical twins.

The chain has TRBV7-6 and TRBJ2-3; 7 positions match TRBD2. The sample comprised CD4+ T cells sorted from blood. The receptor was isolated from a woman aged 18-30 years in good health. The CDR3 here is CASSSSSGSTDTQYF. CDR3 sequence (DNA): TGTGCCAGCAGCTCTTCTAGCGGTAGCACAGATACGCAGTATTTT. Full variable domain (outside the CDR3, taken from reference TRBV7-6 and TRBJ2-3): GAGVSQSPRYKVTKRGQDVALRCDPISGHVSLYWYRQALGQGPEFLTYFNYEAQQDKSGLPNDRFSAERPEGSISTLTIQRTEQRDSAMYRCASSSSSGSTDTQYFGPGTRLTVL.